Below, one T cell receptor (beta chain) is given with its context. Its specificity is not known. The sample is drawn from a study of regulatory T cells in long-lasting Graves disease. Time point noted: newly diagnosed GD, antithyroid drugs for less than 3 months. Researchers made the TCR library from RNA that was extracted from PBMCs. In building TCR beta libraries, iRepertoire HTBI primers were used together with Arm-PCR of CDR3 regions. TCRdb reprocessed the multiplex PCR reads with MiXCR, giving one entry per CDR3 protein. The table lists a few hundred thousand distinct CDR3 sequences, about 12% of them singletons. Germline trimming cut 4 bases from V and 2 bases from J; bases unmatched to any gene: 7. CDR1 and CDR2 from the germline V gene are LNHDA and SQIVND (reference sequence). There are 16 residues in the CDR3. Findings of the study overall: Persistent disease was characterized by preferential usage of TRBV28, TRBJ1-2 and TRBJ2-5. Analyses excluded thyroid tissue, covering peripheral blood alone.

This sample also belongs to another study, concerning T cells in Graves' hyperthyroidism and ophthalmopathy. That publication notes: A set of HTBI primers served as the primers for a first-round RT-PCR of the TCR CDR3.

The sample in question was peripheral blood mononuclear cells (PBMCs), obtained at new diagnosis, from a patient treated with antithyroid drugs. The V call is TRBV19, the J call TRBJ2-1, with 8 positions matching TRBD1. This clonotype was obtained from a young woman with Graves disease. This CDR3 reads CASSTVGQGAYNEQFF. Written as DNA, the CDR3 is TGTGCCAGTAGTACCGTCGGACAGGGTGCCTACAATGAGCAGTTCTTC.